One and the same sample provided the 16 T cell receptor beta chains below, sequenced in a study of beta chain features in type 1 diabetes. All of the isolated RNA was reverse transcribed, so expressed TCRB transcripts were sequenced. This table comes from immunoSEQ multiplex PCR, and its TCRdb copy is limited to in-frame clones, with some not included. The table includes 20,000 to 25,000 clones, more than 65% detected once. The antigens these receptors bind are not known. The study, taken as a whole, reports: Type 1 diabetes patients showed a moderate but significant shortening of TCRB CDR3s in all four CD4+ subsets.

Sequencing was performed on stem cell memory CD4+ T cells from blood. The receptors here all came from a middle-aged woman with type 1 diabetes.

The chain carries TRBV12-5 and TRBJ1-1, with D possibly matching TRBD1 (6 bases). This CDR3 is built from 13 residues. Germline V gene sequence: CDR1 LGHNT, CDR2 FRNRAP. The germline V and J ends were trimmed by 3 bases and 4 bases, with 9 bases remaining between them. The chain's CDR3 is CASGLEGVTEAFF. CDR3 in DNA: TGTGCTAGTGGTTTAGAGGGGGTCACTGAAGCTTTCTTT.

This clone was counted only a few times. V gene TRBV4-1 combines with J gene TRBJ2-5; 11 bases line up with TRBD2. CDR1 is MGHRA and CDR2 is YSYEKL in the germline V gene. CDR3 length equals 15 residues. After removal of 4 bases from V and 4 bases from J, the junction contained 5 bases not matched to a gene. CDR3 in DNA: TGCGCCAGCAGCCCCGGTAGCGGGAGGGTAGAGACCCAGTACTTC. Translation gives CASSPGSGRVETQYF.

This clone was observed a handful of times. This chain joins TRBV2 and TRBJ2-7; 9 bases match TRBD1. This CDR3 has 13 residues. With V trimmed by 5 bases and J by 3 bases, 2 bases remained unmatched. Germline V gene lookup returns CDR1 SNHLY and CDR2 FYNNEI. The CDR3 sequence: CASSLGQGYEQYF. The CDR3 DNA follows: TGTGCCAGCAGTTTGGGACAGGGCTACGAGCAGTACTTC.

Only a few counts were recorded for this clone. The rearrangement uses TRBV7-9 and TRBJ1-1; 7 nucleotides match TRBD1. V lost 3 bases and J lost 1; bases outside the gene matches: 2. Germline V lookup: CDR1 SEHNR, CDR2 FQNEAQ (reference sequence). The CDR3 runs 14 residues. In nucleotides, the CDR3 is TGTGCCAGCAGCTTTCAGGGGGAGAACACTGAAGCTTTCTTT. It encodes CASSFQGENTEAFF.

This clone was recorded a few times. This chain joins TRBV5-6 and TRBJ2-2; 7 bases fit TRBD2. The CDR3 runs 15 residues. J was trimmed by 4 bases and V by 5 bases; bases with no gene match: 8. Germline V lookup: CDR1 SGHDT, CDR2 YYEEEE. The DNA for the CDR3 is TGTGCCAGCAGTCCCGGACTAGGAGGCACCGGGGAGCTGTTTTTT. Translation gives CASSPGLGGTGELFF.

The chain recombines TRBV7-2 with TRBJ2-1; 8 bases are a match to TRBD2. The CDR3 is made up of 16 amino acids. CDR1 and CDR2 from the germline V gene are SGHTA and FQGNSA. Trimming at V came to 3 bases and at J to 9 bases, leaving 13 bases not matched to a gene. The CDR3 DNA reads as TGTGCCAGCAGCTTTTCGGGAGGGATTAGGACGGGTGAGCAGTTCTTC. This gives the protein CASSFSGGIRTGEQFF.

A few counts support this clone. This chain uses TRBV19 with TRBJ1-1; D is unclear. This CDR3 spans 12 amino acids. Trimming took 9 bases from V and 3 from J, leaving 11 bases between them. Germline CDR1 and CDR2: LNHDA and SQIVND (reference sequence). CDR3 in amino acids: CARGRSDTEAFF. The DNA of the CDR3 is TGTGCCAGGGGGAGATCGGACACTGAAGCTTTCTTT.

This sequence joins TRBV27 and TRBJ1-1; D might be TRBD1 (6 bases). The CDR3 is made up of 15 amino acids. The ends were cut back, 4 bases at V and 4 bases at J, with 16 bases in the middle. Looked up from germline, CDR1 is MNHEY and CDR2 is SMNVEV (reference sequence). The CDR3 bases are TGTGCCAGCAGTTCCTCAGGGGCGGCGAGCACTGAAGCTTTCTTT. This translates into CASSSSGAASTEAFF.

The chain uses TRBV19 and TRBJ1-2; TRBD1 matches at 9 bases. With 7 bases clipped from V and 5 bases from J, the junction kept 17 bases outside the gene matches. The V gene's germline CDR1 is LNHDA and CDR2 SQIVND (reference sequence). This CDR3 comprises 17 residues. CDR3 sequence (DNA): TGTGCCAGTACCTATCCAAAGGGGACAGGGCCTGAATATGGCTACACCTTC. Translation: CASTYPKGTGPEYGYTF.

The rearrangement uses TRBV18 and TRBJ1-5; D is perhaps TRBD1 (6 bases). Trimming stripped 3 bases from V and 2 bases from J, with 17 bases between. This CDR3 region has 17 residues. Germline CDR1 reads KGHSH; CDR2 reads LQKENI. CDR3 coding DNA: TGTGCCAGCTCACCTCTAGGGCAGGGGATGGGCAATCAGCCCCAGCATTTT. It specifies CASSPLGQGMGNQPQHF.

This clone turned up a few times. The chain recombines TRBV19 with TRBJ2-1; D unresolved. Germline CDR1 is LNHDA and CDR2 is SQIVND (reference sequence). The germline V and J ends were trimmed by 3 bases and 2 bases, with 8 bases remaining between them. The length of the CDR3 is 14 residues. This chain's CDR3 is CASSITPAYNEQFF. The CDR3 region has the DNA TGTGCCAGTAGTATTACCCCGGCCTACAATGAGCAGTTCTTC.

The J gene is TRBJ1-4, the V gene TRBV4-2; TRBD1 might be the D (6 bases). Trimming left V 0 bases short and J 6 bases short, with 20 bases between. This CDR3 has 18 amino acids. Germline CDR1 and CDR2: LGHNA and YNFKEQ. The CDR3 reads CASSQDIRGGEGYEKLFF. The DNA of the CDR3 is TGTGCCAGCAGCCAAGACATTCGAGGGGGAGAAGGGTATGAAAAACTGTTTTTT.

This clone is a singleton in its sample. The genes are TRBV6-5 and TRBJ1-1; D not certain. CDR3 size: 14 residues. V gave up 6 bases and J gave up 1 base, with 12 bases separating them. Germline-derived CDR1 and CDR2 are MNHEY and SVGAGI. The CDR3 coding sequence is TGTGCCAGCAGCCGTCCAGGATGGAACACTGAAGCTTTCTTT. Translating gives CASSRPGWNTEAFF.

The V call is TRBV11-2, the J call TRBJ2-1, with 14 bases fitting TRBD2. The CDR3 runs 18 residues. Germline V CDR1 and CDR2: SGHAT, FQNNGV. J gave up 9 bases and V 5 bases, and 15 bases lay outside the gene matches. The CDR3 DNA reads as TGTGCCAGCAGCCGGACTAGCGGGAGGCCACCCCAGGGTAGTGAGCAGTTCTTC. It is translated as CASSRTSGRPPQGSEQFF. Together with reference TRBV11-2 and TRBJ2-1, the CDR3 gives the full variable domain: EAGVAQSPRYKIIEKRQSVAFWCNPISGHATLYWYQQILGQGPKLLIQFQNNGVVDDSQLPKDRFSAERLKGVDSTLKIQPAKLEDSAVYLCASSRTSGRPPQGSEQFFGPGTRLTVL.

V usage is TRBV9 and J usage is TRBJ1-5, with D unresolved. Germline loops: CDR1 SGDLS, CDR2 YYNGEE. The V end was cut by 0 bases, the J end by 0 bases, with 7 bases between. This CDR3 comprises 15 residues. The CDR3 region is CASSVGLNSNQPQHF. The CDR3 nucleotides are TGTGCCAGCAGCGTAGGGCTGAATAGCAATCAGCCCCAGCATTTT.

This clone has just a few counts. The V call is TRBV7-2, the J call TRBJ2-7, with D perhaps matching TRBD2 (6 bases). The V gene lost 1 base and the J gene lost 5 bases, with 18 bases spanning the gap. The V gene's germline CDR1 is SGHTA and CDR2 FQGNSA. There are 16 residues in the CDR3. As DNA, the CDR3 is TGTGCCAGCAGCTTAGAGTCCGCGGGGTCGAGGCACGAGCAGTACTTC. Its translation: CASSLESAGSRHEQYF. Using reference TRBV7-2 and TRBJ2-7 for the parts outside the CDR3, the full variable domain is GAGVSQSPSNKVTEKGKDVELRCDPISGHTALYWYRQSLGQGLEFLIYFQGNSAPDKSGLPSDRFSAERTGGSVSTLTIQRTQQEDSAVYLCASSLESAGSRHEQYFGPGTRLTVT.